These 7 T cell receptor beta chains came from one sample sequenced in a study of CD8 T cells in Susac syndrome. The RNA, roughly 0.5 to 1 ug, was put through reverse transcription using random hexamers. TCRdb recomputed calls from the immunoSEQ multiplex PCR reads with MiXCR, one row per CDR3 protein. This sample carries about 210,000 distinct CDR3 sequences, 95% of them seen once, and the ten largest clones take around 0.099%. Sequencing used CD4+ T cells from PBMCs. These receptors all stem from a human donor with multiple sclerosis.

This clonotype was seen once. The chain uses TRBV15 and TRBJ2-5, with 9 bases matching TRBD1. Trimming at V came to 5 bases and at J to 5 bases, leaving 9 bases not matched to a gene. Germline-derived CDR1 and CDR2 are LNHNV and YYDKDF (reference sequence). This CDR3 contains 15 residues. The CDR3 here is CATSGTGGALETQYF. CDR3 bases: TGTGCCACCAGCGGTACAGGGGGCGCACTGGAGACCCAGTACTTC.

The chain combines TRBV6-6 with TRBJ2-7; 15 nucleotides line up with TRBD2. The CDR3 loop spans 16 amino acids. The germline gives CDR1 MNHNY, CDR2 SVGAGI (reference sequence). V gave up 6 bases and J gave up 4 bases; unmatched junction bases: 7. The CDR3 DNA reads TGTGCCAGCAGATCCCCCGGACTAGCGGGAGGGTACGAGCAGTACTTC. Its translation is CASRSPGLAGGYEQYF.

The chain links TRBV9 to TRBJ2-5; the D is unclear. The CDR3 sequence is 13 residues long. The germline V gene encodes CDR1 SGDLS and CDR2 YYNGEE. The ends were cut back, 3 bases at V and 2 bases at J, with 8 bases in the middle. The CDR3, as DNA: TGTGCCAGCAGCGGTGCTCTACAAGAGACCCAGTACTTC. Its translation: CASSGALQETQYF.

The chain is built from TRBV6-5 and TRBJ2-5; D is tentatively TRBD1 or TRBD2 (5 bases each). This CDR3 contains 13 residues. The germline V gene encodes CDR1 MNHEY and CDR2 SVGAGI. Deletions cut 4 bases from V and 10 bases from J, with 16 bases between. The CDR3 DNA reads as TGTGCCAGCAGTTTCGGGGACCGGCGAGACCAGTACTTC. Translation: CASSFGDRRDQYF.

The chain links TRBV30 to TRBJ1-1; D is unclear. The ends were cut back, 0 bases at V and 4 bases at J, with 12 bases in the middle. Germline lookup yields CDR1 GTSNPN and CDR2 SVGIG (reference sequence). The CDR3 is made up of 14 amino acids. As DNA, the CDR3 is TGTGCCTGGAGTGTAGGCCCCTTTGGCACTGAAGCTTTCTTT. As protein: CAWSVGPFGTEAFF.

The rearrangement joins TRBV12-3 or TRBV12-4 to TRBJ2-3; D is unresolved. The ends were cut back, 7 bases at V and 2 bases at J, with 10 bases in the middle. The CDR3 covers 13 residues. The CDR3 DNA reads TGTGCCAGCACGAAACCTAACACAGATACGCAGTATTTT. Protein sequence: CASTKPNTDTQYF.

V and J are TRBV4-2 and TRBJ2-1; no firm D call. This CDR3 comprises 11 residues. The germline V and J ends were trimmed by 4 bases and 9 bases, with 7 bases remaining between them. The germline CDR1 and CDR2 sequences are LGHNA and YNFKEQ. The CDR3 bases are TGTGCCAGCAGCCGGCGAGGTGAGCAGTTCTTC. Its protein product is CASSRRGEQFF.